The clone carrying this TCR beta chain qualifies as medium-sized. The target antigen is unknown. The CDR3 extends over 12 amino acids. CDR1 and CDR2 from the germline V gene are MNHEY and SVGEGT. V lost 5 bases, J lost 1 base, and 2 bases lay in between. The data were taken from a study of human T cells and chemical hapten exposure. Library preparation tagged each individual cDNA molecule with a unique molecular identifier. Via MiXCR, TCRdb re-called the RACE reads, giving one row per CDR3 protein. In the table there are roughly 51,000 distinct CDR3 sequences, more than 7.5% of which are singletons. Study conclusions and caveats: TCRs at high frequency, those above 1 in 1000, did not change with DPC sensitization.

Time point described: pre-sensitization, week 0. As to treatment: therapeutic diphenylcyclopropenone sensitization with weekly scalp DPC. Blood draws came before every patch-test application. The sequence derives from a man aged 35 to 55 with alopecia areata. Some clones in this sample may be carry-over from other donors' samples. The sample here was whole blood, taken in connection with sensitization to the hapten diphenylcyclopropenone (DPC). The chain joins TRBV6-2 or TRBV6-3 to TRBJ2-2; D unresolved. The CDR3 DNA reads TGTGCCAGCAGTCGGAACACCGGGGAGCTGTTTTTT. It translates to CASSRNTGELFF.